Listed here is a single TCR beta chain. Clones were sequenced by immunoSEQ multiplex PCR, and TCRdb holds only the in-frame ones, with some missing. The table records a few hundred thousand clones, roughly 92% of them present only once. Participants were aged roughly 18 to 89 years, lived in 24 US areas, and enrolled virtually. Cohort placement rested on clinical history that participants reported themselves. The data were taken from a study of blood T cell repertoires in COVID-19. Study in general: Sources were T cells, B-cell-depleted T cells, or PBMCs; the material itself was cDNA or gDNA.

The sequencing sample was made of PBMCs or T cells enriched from blood (not recorded which). The origin of this receptor is a woman aged 40 to 50 who had been exposed to COVID-19.

The CDR3: CASSPLSGGTVEKLFF. CDR3 sequence (DNA): TGCGCCAGCAGCCCTCTCTCAGGGGGCACCGTGGAAAAACTGTTTTTT. The J gene is TRBJ1-4, the V gene TRBV5-1; the match to TRBD1 covers 8 bases. The CDR3 contains 16 residues. Germline V gives CDR1 SGHRS, CDR2 YFSETQ. J lost 8 bases, V lost 4 bases, and 13 bases had no gene match.